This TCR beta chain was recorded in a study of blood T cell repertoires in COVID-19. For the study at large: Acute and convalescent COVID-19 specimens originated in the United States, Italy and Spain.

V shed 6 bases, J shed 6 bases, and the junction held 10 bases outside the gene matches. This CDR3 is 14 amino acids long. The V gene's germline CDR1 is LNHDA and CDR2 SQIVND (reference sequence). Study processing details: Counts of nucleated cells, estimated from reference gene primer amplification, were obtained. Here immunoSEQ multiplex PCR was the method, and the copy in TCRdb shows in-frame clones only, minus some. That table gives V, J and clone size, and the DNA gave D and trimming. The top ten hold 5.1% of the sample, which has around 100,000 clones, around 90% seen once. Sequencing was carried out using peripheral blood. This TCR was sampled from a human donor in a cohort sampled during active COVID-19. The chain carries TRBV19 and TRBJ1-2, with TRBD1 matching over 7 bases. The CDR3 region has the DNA TGTGCCAGTAGGATCACAGGGGCTCAGGATGGCTACACCTTC. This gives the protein CASRITGAQDGYTF.